This TCR beta chain was sequenced for a study of OX40 agonist ivuxolimab in advanced cancers. Study-level points and caveats: People who partly responded at 0.1-3.0 mg/kg had some of the least clonal expansion seen. The expanded peripheral T cells' antigen specificity was not determined. On average, a greater number of expanded clones characterised CD8+ T cells relative to CD4+.

At cycle 4 day 1, cycle 7 day 1, and baseline, blood was sampled. The germline CDR1 and CDR2 sequences are SEHNR and FQNEAQ (reference sequence). Trimming cost V 6 bases and J 4 bases; bases outside gene matches: 6. The CDR3 sequence is 15 residues long. About this clone itself: Its antigen is unidentified.

Sequenced by immunoSEQ multiplex PCR; TCRdb stores in-frame clones only, minus some. This sample yields fewer than 85,000 clones, of which about 80% are seen a single time; under 8.5% belongs to the top ten. The material sequenced was CD4+ or CD8+ T cells sorted from blood, taken in a trial of the OX40 agonist ivuxolimab. The origin of this receptor is an adult with an advanced solid tumor such as melanoma, head and neck, liver or kidney cancer. J is TRBJ1-2 and V is TRBV7-9, with 12 bases that match TRBD1. CDR3 residues: CASSPGTGGVYGYTF. In nucleotides, the CDR3 is TGTGCCAGCAGTCCCGGGACAGGGGGCGTCTATGGCTACACCTTC.